The sequence of this T cell receptor (beta chain) was determined in a study of CD8 T cells in ankylosing spondylitis. Study results and caveats: Characteristic of ankylosing spondylitis blood, it appeared, was a TCR beta motif comprising about 8 highly homologous variants.

TCRdb itself ran the 5' RACE reads through MiXCR, one entry per CDR3 protein. This table holds more than 100,000 distinct CDR3 sequences, 15% to 20% found once. Turning to this clonotype: The antigen remains unidentified.

This CDR3 region has 15 residues. Germline CDR1 reads SQVTM; CDR2 reads ANQGSEA. The V end lost 3 bases, the J end lost 1 base, and 14 bases lay between the germline ends. The V and J genes are TRBV29-1 and TRBJ2-3, with D tentatively TRBD2 (6 bases). The source material was blood, either unsorted or a sorted T cell fraction (not recorded which). This sequence originates from a male donor with ankylosing spondylitis. The CDR3 DNA follows: TGCAGCGTTGACCGGGACTTACCTCGCACAGATACGCAGTATTTT. This gives the protein CSVDRDLPRTDTQYF.